Below are 25 T cell receptor beta chains sequenced from a single sample in a study of beta chain features in type 1 diabetes. Study findings and constraints: Type 1 diabetes patients had TCRB CDR3s that were shorter (moderately but significantly so) in all four CD4+ subsets.

Of the isolated RNA, all was reverse transcribed, and so the sequenced material was expressed TCRB transcripts. Assay used: immunoSEQ multiplex PCR; TCRdb lists only in-frame clones, some missing. The table lists around 710,000 clones, 9.5% to 15% of them singletons. Their recognized antigens are unknown. The sample taken for sequencing was naive CD4+ T cells from blood. The receptors originated from a man aged 25 to 40 with type 1 diabetes.

This clone was seen more than once but under ten times. V usage is TRBV5-4 and J usage is TRBJ2-2; 8 bases line up with TRBD2. After removal of 9 bases from V and 6 bases from J, the junction contained 10 bases not matched to a gene. Germline V gene sequence: CDR1 SGHNT, CDR2 YYREEE (reference sequence). This CDR3 has 14 amino acids. Written as DNA, the CDR3 is TGTGCCACCCGAACAGCGGGGGTTCCCGGGGAGCTGTTTTTT. Translated, it gives CATRTAGVPGELFF. Complete variable domain (other parts from reference TRBV5-4 and TRBJ2-2): ETGVTQSPTHLIKTRGQQVTLRCSSQSGHNTVSWYQQALGQGPQFIFQYYREEENGRGNFPPRFSGLQFPNYSSELNVNALELDDSALYLCATRTAGVPGELFFGEGSRLTVL.

Concerning this clone: Other DNA sequences in the same sample also yield this CDR3. This chain connects TRBV9 to TRBJ1-4; D not certain. The V end was cut by 0 bases, the J end by 2 bases, with 5 bases between. The germline V gene has CDR1 SGDLS and CDR2 YYNGEE. CDR3 length equals 14 residues. In nucleotides, the CDR3 is TGTGCCAGCAGCGTAGCGCCGACTAATGAAAAACTGTTTTTT. Amino acid sequence: CASSVAPTNEKLFF.

The V gene is TRBV29-1, the J gene TRBJ1-4; no definite D call. Germline-derived CDR1 and CDR2 are SQVTM and ANQGSEA. The CDR3 is 14 amino acids. The ends were cut back, 7 bases at V and 0 bases at J, with 12 bases in the middle. CDR3 nucleotide sequence: TGCAGCGCCGGAGGAGACCCAACTAATGAAAAACTGTTTTTT. Its protein is CSAGGDPTNEKLFF.

V is TRBV6-1 and J is TRBJ1-5; D call uncertain. Per the germline V gene, CDR1 is MNHNS and CDR2 is SASEGT. V shed 3 bases and J shed 5 bases, with 8 bases lying between them. The CDR3 covers 13 residues. The CDR3 nucleotides read TGTGCCAGCAGTGACGGGGTGGATCAGCCCCAGCATTTT. This translates into CASSDGVDQPQHF.

A few counts support this clone. The chain has TRBV14 and TRBJ1-6; 10 nucleotides line up with TRBD1. CDR1 is SGHDN and CDR2 is FVKESK in the germline V gene. V shed 6 bases, J shed 13 bases, and the junction held 12 bases outside the gene matches. The CDR3 spans 15 residues. The CDR3 region has the DNA TGTGCCAGCAGACGGTCGGGACAGGGGAACTTGCCCCTCCACTTT. Translating it yields CASRRSGQGNLPLHF.

This chain links TRBV9 with TRBJ2-1, with 7 bases identical to TRBD2. Germline loops: CDR1 SGDLS, CDR2 YYNGEE. The ends lost 0 bases at V and 6 bases at J; junction bases unmatched: 3. The CDR3 is 14 amino acids. The CDR3 DNA follows: TGTGCCAGCAGCGTAGACCCTAGCGGCAATGAGCAGTTCTTC. Its protein product is CASSVDPSGNEQFF.

The CDR3 coding sequence is TGTGCCAGCAGCGACAGGTTGGATCAGCCCCAGCATTTT. This codes for CASSDRLDQPQHF. The chain links TRBV6-5 to TRBJ1-5; a possible D gene is TRBD1 (6 bases). This CDR3 is built from 13 residues. The V end was cut by 6 bases, the J end by 5 bases, with 11 bases between. The germline CDR1 and CDR2 sequences are MNHEY and SVGAGI.

Only a few counts were recorded for this clone. The V and J genes are TRBV29-1 and TRBJ2-5; a possible D gene is TRBD2 (6 bases). The CDR3 contains 14 residues. Germline CDR1 and CDR2: SQVTM and ANQGSEA. With 3 bases removed from V and 4 bases from J, the gap between germline ends came to 15 bases. The CDR3 is CSVESTGRGETQYF. The CDR3 bases are TGCAGCGTTGAGAGTACGGGGCGGGGAGAGACCCAGTACTTC.

This clone was counted between two and nine times. The chain links TRBV18 to TRBJ2-2; 13 bases fit TRBD2. Germline V gene data show CDR1 as KGHSH and CDR2 as LQKENI. The V gene end was trimmed by 6 bases and the J gene end by 4 bases; junction bases not matched to a gene: 5. The CDR3 contains 16 residues. CDR3: CASSQGLAGATGELFF. Here the CDR3 DNA reads TGTGCCAGCTCCCAAGGACTAGCGGGGGCCACCGGGGAGCTGTTTTTT.

The rearrangement links TRBV4-1 to TRBJ2-5; D may be TRBD2 (6 bases). Trimming took 1 base from V and 5 from J, leaving 8 bases between them. Germline V gene lookup returns CDR1 MGHRA and CDR2 YSYEKL. There are 13 residues in the CDR3. This CDR3 reads CASSQVLAETQYF. DNA of the CDR3: TGCGCCAGCAGCCAAGTGCTAGCGGAGACCCAGTACTTC.

V and J are TRBV5-4 and TRBJ2-7; D is perhaps TRBD1 (6 bases). The V end was cut by 5 bases, the J end by 1 base, with 16 bases between. The CDR3 sequence is 15 residues long. Germline-derived CDR1 and CDR2 are SGHNT and YYREEE (reference sequence). The CDR3 DNA sequence: TGTGCCAGCAGTTTAGAGACAGGTGGATCCTACGAGCAGTACTTC. Translating it yields CASSLETGGSYEQYF.

This clone showed up just a few times. V is TRBV5-1 and J is TRBJ1-1; 7 positions agree with TRBD1. This CDR3 comprises 14 residues. CDR1 and CDR2 from the germline V gene are SGHRS and YFSETQ. The trim removed 5 bases at V and 1 base at J, leaving 5 bases unmatched. The CDR3 DNA reads TGCGCCAGCAGATCAGGGACAGCGAACACTGAAGCTTTCTTT. Translated: CASRSGTANTEAFF.

The V gene is TRBV27, the J gene TRBJ2-3; D gene uncertain. The CDR3 is 14 amino acids. V was shortened by 7 bases and J by 2 bases, with 13 bases between the two germline ends. The germline V gene has CDR1 MNHEY and CDR2 SMNVEV (reference sequence). CDR3 nucleotides: TGTGCCAGCAAAATGGGCTCGTCCACAGATACGCAGTATTTT. It encodes CASKMGSSTDTQYF.

The V gene is TRBV6-5, the J gene TRBJ1-6; no definite D call. The CDR3 runs to 13 residues. Trimming removed 6 bases at V and 7 bases at J, with 10 bases between. Germline V gene lookup returns CDR1 MNHEY and CDR2 SVGAGI. This chain's CDR3 is CASSLAQNSPLHF. CDR3 nucleotide sequence: TGTGCCAGCAGCCTAGCCCAAAATTCACCCCTCCACTTT.

The chain joins TRBV27 to TRBJ1-4, with D unresolved. The CDR3 is made up of 15 amino acids. The V end was cut by 3 bases, the J end by 0 bases, with 8 bases between. The germline V gene has CDR1 MNHEY and CDR2 SMNVEV (reference sequence). The CDR3 loop reads CASSFIAATNEKLFF. Here the CDR3 DNA reads TGTGCCAGCAGTTTTATAGCCGCAACTAATGAAAAACTGTTTTTT.

This clone was observed a handful of times. The chain combines TRBV19 with TRBJ1-2; D remains ambiguous. Trimming took off 10 bases at V and 8 bases at J, with 17 bases between the two ends. Germline assignment: CDR1 LNHDA and CDR2 SQIVND (reference sequence). The CDR3 runs to 12 residues. DNA for the CDR3: TGTGCCACCTCGACGAACATGGAAGGCTACACCTTC. It translates to CATSTNMEGYTF.

The CDR3 spells CASSLTAPYGYTF. CDR3 sequence (DNA): TGTGCCAGCAGTTTGACCGCCCCCTATGGCTACACCTTC. This chain uses TRBV28 with TRBJ1-2, with D unresolved. Germline loops: CDR1 MDHEN, CDR2 SYDVKM. The CDR3 has 13 amino acids. The V end was cut by 3 bases, the J end by 4 bases, with 9 bases between.

The chain has TRBV2 and TRBJ1-5; the D is unclear. The CDR3 is 14 residues long. The germline V gene encodes CDR1 SNHLY and CDR2 FYNNEI. The V end lost 6 bases, the J end lost 4 bases, and 13 bases lay between the germline ends. The DNA of the CDR3 is TGTGCCAGCAGAGGAGGGTTGGGGAATCAGCCCCAGCATTTT. Translating gives CASRGGLGNQPQHF.

This clone was recorded a few times. V and J are TRBV7-6 and TRBJ2-5, with D possibly TRBD1 on 6 matching bases. Germline V gives CDR1 SGHVS, CDR2 FNYEAQ. V lost 5 bases to trimming and J lost 5 bases, with 15 bases between them. The CDR3 consists of 14 residues. CDR3 DNA: TGTGCCAGCAGCCTAACAGGGTCGCGGGAGACCCAGTACTTC. Translating gives CASSLTGSRETQYF.

This clone was observed a few times. The gene calls are TRBV4-3 and TRBJ1-1; no reliable D call. CDR1 and CDR2 from the germline V gene are LGHNA and YSLEER. V dropped 0 bases and J dropped 2 bases, with 10 bases sitting between them. This CDR3 is 15 amino acids long. In DNA form, the CDR3 reads TGCGCCAGCAGCCAAGATAGACGGGCTAACACTGAAGCTTTCTTT. Residues: CASSQDRRANTEAFF.

The chain has TRBV6-5 and TRBJ1-1, with 7 positions matching TRBD1. Germline-derived CDR1 and CDR2 are MNHEY and SVGAGI. V lost 2 bases to trimming and J lost 5 bases; unmatched junction nucleotides: 5. The CDR3 covers 14 residues. The CDR3 coding sequence is TGTGCCAGCAGTTACGAGGGGGCAGGAACTGAAGCTTTCTTT. Amino acid sequence: CASSYEGAGTEAFF.

On this clone itself: Other DNA sequences in the sample encode the same CDR3. The CDR3 spells CASSLNSYNEQFF. CDR3 in DNA: TGTGCCAGCAGCCTAAATTCCTACAATGAGCAGTTCTTC. V gene TRBV11-3 combines with J gene TRBJ2-1; D gene uncertain. Deletions cut 5 bases from V and 1 base from J, with 6 bases between. CDR3 length: 13 residues. The germline V gene encodes CDR1 SGHNT and CDR2 YENEEA.

This chain joins TRBV4-1 and TRBJ2-1, with D possibly matching TRBD2 (5 bases). The CDR3 runs 17 residues. V dropped 3 bases and J dropped 2 bases, with 17 bases sitting between them. Germline V gene data show CDR1 as MGHRA and CDR2 as YSYEKL. The CDR3 coding sequence is TGCGCCAGCAGCCATCAAAACGGCGGGTCCCCCTACAATGAGCAGTTCTTC. This encodes CASSHQNGGSPYNEQFF.

This chain connects TRBV19 to TRBJ2-2, with D maybe TRBD2 (5 bases). Trimming took 7 bases from V and 1 from J, leaving 7 bases between them. The CDR3 totals 13 residues. Germline assignment: CDR1 LNHDA and CDR2 SQIVND (reference sequence). This chain's CDR3 is CASKGGNTGELFF. CDR3 bases: TGTGCCAGTAAAGGAGGGAACACCGGGGAGCTGTTTTTT.

This rearrangement joins TRBV11-2 to TRBJ2-1; D unclear. Between the trimmed V and J ends, which lost 4 bases and 4 bases, there was a span of 5 bases. This CDR3 is built from 12 residues. Germline V lookup: CDR1 SGHAT, CDR2 FQNNGV. In DNA, the CDR3 is TGTGCCAGCAGCTCCTTATACAATGAGCAGTTCTTC. It encodes CASSSLYNEQFF.